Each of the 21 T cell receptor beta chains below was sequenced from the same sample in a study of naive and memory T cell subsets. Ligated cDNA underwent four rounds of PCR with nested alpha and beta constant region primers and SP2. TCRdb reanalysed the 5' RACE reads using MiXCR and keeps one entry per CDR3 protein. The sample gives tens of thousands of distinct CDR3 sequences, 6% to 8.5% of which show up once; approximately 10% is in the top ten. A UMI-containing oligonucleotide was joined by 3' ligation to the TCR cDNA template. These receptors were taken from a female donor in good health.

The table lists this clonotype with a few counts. CDR3 sequence reads: CATLSRDGNEKLFF. CDR3 nucleotides: TGTGCCACTCTATCCCGGGACGGTAATGAAAAACTGTTTTTT. The rearrangement joins TRBV28 to TRBJ1-4; possible D gene TRBD1, 5 bases. The V end lost 10 bases, the J end lost 4 bases, and 16 bases lay between the germline ends. CDR3 length: 14 residues. Germline CDR1 is MDHEN and CDR2 is SYDVKM.

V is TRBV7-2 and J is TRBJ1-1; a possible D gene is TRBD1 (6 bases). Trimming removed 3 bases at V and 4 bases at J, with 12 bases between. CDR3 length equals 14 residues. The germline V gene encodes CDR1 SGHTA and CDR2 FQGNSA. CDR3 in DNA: TGTGCCAGCAGCTTTTCAAGGGGGTCCACTGAAGCTTTCTTT. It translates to CASSFSRGSTEAFF. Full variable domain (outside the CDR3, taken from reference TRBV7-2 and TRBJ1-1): GAGVSQSPSNKVTEKGKDVELRCDPISGHTALYWYRQSLGQGLEFLIYFQGNSAPDKSGLPSDRFSAERTGGSVSTLTIQRTQQEDSAVYLCASSFSRGSTEAFFGQGTRLTVV.

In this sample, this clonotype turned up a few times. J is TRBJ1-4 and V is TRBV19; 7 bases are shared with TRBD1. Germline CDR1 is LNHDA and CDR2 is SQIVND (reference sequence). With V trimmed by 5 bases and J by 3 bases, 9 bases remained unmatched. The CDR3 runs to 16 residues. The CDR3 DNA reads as TGTGCCAGTAGTCTTGACAGGGTTCGGGCTAATGAAAAACTGTTTTTT. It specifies CASSLDRVRANEKLFF.

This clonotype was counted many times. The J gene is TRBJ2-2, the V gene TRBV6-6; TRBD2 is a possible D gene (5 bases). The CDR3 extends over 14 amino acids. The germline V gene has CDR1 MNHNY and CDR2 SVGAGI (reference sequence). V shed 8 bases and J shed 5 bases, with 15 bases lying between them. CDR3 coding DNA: TGTGCCAGCTCCCCGGAGGAATCAACCGGGGAGCTGTTTTTT. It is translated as CASSPEESTGELFF.

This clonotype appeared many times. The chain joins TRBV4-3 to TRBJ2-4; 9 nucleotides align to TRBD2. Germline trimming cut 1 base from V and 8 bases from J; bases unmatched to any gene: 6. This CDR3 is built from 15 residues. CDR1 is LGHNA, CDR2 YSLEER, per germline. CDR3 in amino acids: CASSQGRGGPDIQYF. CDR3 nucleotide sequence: TGCGCCAGCAGCCAAGGGCGGGGGGGCCCGGACATTCAGTACTTC.

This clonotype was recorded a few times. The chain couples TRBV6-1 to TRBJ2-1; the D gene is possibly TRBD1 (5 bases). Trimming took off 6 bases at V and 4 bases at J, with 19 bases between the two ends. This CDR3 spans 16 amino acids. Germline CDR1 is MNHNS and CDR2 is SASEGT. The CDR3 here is CASRQRFTTGYNEQFF. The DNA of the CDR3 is TGTGCCAGCAGACAGCGATTTACAACAGGTTACAATGAGCAGTTCTTC.

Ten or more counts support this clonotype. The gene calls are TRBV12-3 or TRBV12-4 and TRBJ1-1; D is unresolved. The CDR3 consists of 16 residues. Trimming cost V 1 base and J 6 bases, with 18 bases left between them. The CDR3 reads CASSLGYTWRNPEAFF. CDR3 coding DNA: TGTGCCAGCAGTTTAGGCTACACCTGGAGAAATCCTGAAGCTTTCTTT.

The CDR3 protein is CASSRQGLDTF. In DNA, the CDR3 is TGTGCCAGCAGCCGACAGGGATTAGACACCTTC. The chain is built from TRBV5-6 and TRBJ1-2; 7 positions match TRBD1. CDR3 length: 11 amino acids. The V gene end was trimmed by 4 bases and the J gene end by 12 bases; junction bases not matched to a gene: 6. Germline V gene data show CDR1 as SGHDT and CDR2 as YYEEEE.

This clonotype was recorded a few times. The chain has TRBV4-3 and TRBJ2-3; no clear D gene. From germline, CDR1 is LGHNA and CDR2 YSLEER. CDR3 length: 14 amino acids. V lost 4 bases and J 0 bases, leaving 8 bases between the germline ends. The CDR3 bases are TGCGCCAGCAGCCGTGGAAGAAGCACAGATACGCAGTATTTT. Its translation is CASSRGRSTDTQYF.

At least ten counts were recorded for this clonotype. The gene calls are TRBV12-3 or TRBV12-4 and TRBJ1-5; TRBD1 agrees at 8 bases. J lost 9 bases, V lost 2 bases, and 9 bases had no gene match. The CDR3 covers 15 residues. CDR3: CASSLRGQAKSPQHF. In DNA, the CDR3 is TGTGCCAGCAGTTTAAGGGGACAGGCCAAATCGCCCCAGCATTTT.

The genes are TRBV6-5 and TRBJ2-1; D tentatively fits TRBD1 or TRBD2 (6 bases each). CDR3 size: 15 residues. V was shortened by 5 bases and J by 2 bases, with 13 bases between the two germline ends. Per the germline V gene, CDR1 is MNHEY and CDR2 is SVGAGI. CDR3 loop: CASSHNRGPYNEQFF. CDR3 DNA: TGTGCCAGCAGTCATAACCGGGGGCCCTACAATGAGCAGTTCTTC.

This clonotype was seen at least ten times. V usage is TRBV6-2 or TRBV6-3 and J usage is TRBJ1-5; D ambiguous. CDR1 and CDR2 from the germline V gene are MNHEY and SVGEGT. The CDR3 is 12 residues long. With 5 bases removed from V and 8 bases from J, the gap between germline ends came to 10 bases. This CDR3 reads CASSLRIKPQHF. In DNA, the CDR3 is TGTGCCAGCAGTCTCAGGATCAAGCCCCAGCATTTT.

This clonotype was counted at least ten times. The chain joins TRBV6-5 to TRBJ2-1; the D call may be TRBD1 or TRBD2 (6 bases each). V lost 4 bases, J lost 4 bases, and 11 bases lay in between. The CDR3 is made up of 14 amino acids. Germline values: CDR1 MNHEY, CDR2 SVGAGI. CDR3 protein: CASSLQGRYNEQFF. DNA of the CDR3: TGTGCCAGCAGTTTGCAGGGGAGGTACAATGAGCAGTTCTTC.

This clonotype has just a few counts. The CDR3 reads CASSPLWQGAFSGANVLTF. The DNA of the CDR3 is TGTGCCAGCAGCCCACTCTGGCAGGGGGCCTTCTCTGGGGCCAACGTCCTGACTTTC. The chain links TRBV4-2 to TRBJ2-6, with TRBD1 matching 8 bases. This CDR3 has 19 amino acids. The germline V gene has CDR1 LGHNA and CDR2 YNFKEQ. V lost 4 bases and J lost 0; bases outside the gene matches: 11.

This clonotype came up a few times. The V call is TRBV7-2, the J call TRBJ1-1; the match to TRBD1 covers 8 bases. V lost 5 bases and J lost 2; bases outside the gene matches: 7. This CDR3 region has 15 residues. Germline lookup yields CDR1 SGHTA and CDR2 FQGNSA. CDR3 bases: TGTGCCAGCAGCCCAAACGGACAGGGAAACACTGAAGCTTTCTTT. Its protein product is CASSPNGQGNTEAFF.

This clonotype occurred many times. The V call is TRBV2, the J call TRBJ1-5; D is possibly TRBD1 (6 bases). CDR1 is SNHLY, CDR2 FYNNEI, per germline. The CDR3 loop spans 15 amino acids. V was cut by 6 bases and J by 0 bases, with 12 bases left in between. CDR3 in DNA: TGTGCCAGCAGCACAGGGAGGCATAGCAATCAGCCCCAGCATTTT. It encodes CASSTGRHSNQPQHF.

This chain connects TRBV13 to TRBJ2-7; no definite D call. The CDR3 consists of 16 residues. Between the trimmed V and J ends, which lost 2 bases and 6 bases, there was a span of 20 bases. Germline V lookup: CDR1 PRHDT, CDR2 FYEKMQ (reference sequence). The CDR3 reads CASSLRVGYLLPEQYF. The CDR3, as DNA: TGTGCCAGCAGCTTAAGGGTTGGGTACCTTCTCCCCGAGCAGTACTTC.

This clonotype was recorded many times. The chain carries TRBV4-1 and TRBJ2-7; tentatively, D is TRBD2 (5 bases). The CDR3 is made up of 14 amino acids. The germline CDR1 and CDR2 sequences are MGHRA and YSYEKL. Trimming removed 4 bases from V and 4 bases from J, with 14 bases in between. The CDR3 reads CASSRGTRSYEQYF. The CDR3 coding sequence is TGCGCCAGCAGCCGAGGCACTAGATCATACGAGCAGTACTTC.

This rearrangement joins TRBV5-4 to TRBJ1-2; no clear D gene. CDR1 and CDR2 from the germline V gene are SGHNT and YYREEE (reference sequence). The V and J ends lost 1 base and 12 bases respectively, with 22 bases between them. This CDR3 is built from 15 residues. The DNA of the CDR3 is TGTGCCAGCAGCTTGAAGGGCAGTGGAGCCCGAGGCGACACCTTC. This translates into CASSLKGSGARGDTF. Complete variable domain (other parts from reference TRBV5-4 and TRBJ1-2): ETGVTQSPTHLIKTRGQQVTLRCSSQSGHNTVSWYQQALGQGPQFIFQYYREEENGRGNFPPRFSGLQFPNYSSELNVNALELDDSALYLCASSLKGSGARGDTFGSGTRLTVV.

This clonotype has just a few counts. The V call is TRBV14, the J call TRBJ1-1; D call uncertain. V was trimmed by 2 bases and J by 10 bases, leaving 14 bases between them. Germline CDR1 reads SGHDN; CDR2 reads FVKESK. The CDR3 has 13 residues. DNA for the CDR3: TGTGCCAGCAGCCAACCCGTAGGAGGGATAGCTTTCTTT. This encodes CASSQPVGGIAFF.

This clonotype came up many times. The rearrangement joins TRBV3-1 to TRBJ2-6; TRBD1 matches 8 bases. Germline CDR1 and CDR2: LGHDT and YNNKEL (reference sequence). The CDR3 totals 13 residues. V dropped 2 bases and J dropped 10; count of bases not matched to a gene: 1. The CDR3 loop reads CASSQNRGNVLTF. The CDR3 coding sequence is TGTGCCAGCAGCCAAAACAGGGGGAACGTCCTGACTTTC.